This T cell receptor beta chain was documented in a study of control samples from healthy donors and cancer patients. Method: immunoSEQ multiplex PCR; TCRdb's copy keeps in-frame clones and lacks some. The sample has about 120,000 clones; about 88% are singletons. The CDR3 runs 13 residues. V lost 0 bases, J lost 6 bases, and 6 bases lay in between. The germline CDR1 and CDR2 sequences are SGHAT and FQNNGV. This TCR was sampled from a man aged 18-30 years in good health. The rearrangement links TRBV11-2 to TRBJ1-5; maybe TRBD1 (5 bases). The sample was blood. In DNA, the CDR3 is TGTGCCAGCAGCTTAGATCAGGGTCAGCCCCAGCATTTT. Translation: CASSLDQGQPQHF.